These T cell receptor beta chains were read from a single sample in a study of T cells in Graves' hyperthyroidism and ophthalmopathy. TCRdb re-called the multiplex PCR reads with MiXCR, one entry per CDR3 protein. The sample contains 310,000 or so distinct CDR3 sequences, over 15% of which appear only once. The specimen was blood. All receptors come from a woman aged 60-75 years with Graves' ophthalmopathy. The CDR3 runs from the conserved cysteine through the conserved F or W. The D gene is left open where the match is weak. Clone size, where shown, is once, few, many, or a class for clones that have expanded.

clone size: many; J gene: TRBJ2-3; D gene: NA; V gene: TRBV7-2; CDR3 protein: CASTQGPGRGTDTQYF; CDR3 DNA: TGTGCCAGCACCCAGGGCCCAGGGAGGGGGACAGATACGCAGTATTTT
clone size: many; J gene: TRBJ1-1; D gene: NA; V gene: TRBV12-3/TRBV12-4; CDR3 protein: CASSRMKGGVNTEAFF; CDR3 DNA: TGTGCCAGCAGTCGAATGAAAGGGGGTGTGAACACTGAAGCTTTCTTT
clone size: few; J gene: TRBJ2-1; D gene: NA; V gene: TRBV20-1; CDR3 protein: CSARERADNEQFF; CDR3 DNA: TGCAGTGCTAGAGAAAGGGCTGACAATGAGCAGTTCTTC
clone size: many; J gene: TRBJ1-2; D gene: TRBD1; V gene: TRBV7-2; CDR3 protein: CASSSGQGRVGYTF; CDR3 DNA: TGTGCCAGCAGCTCCGGACAGGGAAGGGTTGGCTACACCTTC
clone size: many; J gene: TRBJ2-1; D gene: NA; V gene: TRBV5-6; CDR3 protein: CASSLVWGNEQFF; CDR3 DNA: TGTGCCAGCAGCTTGGTGTGGGGGAATGAGCAGTTCTTC
clone size: few; J gene: TRBJ1-5; D gene: NA; V gene: TRBV3-1; CDR3 protein: CASSPPSTGGVQPQHF; CDR3 DNA: TGTGCCAGCAGCCCCCCCAGCACCGGGGGTGTTCAGCCCCAGCATTTT
clone size: many; J gene: TRBJ2-7; D gene: NA; V gene: TRBV12-3/TRBV12-4; CDR3 protein: CASRWALEGEQYF; CDR3 DNA: TGTGCCAGCAGGTGGGCCCTAGAGGGCGAGCAGTACTTC
clone size: NA; J gene: TRBJ2-1; D gene: NA; V gene: TRBV6-2/TRBV6-3; CDR3 protein: CASSYTGLDNEQFF; CDR3 DNA: TGTGCCAGCAGTTACACGGGTCTAGACAATGAGCAGTTCTTC
clone size: few; J gene: TRBJ2-5; D gene: NA; V gene: TRBV5-8; CDR3 protein: CASSLRSGVGETQYF; CDR3 DNA: TGTGCCAGCAGCTTGCGGTCAGGGGTTGGGGAGACCCAGTACTTC
clone size: many; J gene: TRBJ2-2; D gene: TRBD1; V gene: TRBV20-1; CDR3 protein: CSAGQLSNTGELFF; CDR3 DNA: TGCAGTGCGGGACAGCTATCGAACACCGGGGAGCTGTTTTTT
clone size: NA; J gene: TRBJ1-2; D gene: NA; V gene: TRBV20-1; CDR3 protein: CSGREGRGYTF; CDR3 DNA: TGCAGTGGCAGGGAGGGAAGAGGCTACACCTTC
clone size: few; J gene: TRBJ2-7; D gene: TRBD2; V gene: TRBV28; CDR3 protein: CASSLTGTSAYEQYF; CDR3 DNA: TGTGCCAGCAGTTTAACCGGGACTAGCGCGTACGAGCAGTACTTC
clone size: many; J gene: TRBJ2-2; D gene: TRBD2; V gene: TRBV11-3; CDR3 protein: CASSSGGPTGELFF; CDR3 DNA: TGTGCCAGCAGTTCGGGGGGGCCGACCGGGGAGCTGTTTTTT
clone size: many; J gene: TRBJ2-1; D gene: TRBD2; V gene: TRBV6-1; CDR3 protein: CASSISGSGSNEQFF; CDR3 DNA: TGTGCCAGCAGTATTAGCGGGAGTGGGTCCAATGAGCAGTTCTTC
clone size: NA; J gene: TRBJ1-5; D gene: NA; V gene: TRBV20-1; CDR3 protein: CSARQGGSNQPQHF; CDR3 DNA: TGCAGTGCTAGACAGGGCGGGAGCAATCAGCCCCAGCATTTT
clone size: few; J gene: TRBJ2-3; D gene: TRBD1; V gene: TRBV6-1; CDR3 protein: CASSDRTGVGDTQYF; CDR3 DNA: TGTGCCAGCAGTGATAGGACAGGGGTCGGGGATACGCAGTATTTT
clone size: many; J gene: TRBJ1-5; D gene: NA; V gene: TRBV28; CDR3 protein: CASSQSGYNQPQHF; CDR3 DNA: TGTGCCAGCAGTCAATCTGGATACAATCAGCCCCAGCATTTT
clone size: NA; J gene: TRBJ1-2; D gene: TRBD1; V gene: TRBV2; CDR3 protein: CASSESGQGGANYGYTF; CDR3 DNA: TGTGCCAGCAGTGAATCTGGACAGGGTGGTGCTAACTATGGCTACACCTTC
clone size: NA; J gene: TRBJ1-1; D gene: TRBD1; V gene: TRBV5-6; CDR3 protein: CASSNAVGQGAWGTEAFF; CDR3 DNA: TGTGCCAGCAGCAACGCTGTCGGGCAGGGGGCATGGGGCACTGAAGCTTTCTTT
clone size: NA; J gene: TRBJ2-3; D gene: TRBD2; V gene: TRBV5-1; CDR3 protein: CASSGGLAGESTDTQYF; CDR3 DNA: TGCGCCAGCAGCGGGGGACTAGCGGGAGAAAGCACAGATACGCAGTATTTT
clone size: few; J gene: TRBJ2-7; D gene: NA; V gene: TRBV6-1; CDR3 protein: CASRLGQSGNF; CDR3 DNA: TGTGCCAGCAGATTAGGACAGAGTGGAAACTTC
clone size: many; J gene: TRBJ2-7; D gene: NA; V gene: TRBV20-1; CDR3 protein: CSASKRVDEQYF; CDR3 DNA: TGCAGTGCTAGTAAGCGAGTGGACGAGCAGTACTTC
clone size: NA; J gene: TRBJ1-5; D gene: NA; V gene: TRBV4-1; CDR3 protein: CASSQTGIVSNQPQHF; CDR3 DNA: TGCGCCAGCAGCCAAACGGGTATTGTAAGCAATCAGCCCCAGCATTTT
clone size: many; J gene: TRBJ1-5; D gene: NA; V gene: TRBV7-9; CDR3 protein: CASSPGDSNQPQHF; CDR3 DNA: TGTGCCAGCAGCCCAGGGGACAGCAATCAGCCCCAGCATTTT
clone size: many; J gene: TRBJ2-1; D gene: NA; V gene: TRBV19; CDR3 protein: CASSPTSGTPTYNEQFF; CDR3 DNA: TGTGCCAGTAGTCCCACCTCCGGGACTCCTACCTACAATGAGCAGTTCTTC
clone size: many; J gene: TRBJ2-3; D gene: TRBD2; V gene: TRBV4-3; CDR3 protein: CASSQYNRAGAENTQYF; CDR3 DNA: TGCGCCAGCAGCCAATATAACCGAGCGGGAGCGGAGAATACGCAGTATTTT
clone size: NA; J gene: TRBJ1-2; D gene: NA; V gene: TRBV19; CDR3 protein: CASSYYGDNGYTF; CDR3 DNA: TGTGCCAGTAGTTATTACGGAGACAATGGCTACACCTTC
clone size: NA; J gene: TRBJ2-1; D gene: NA; V gene: TRBV9; CDR3 protein: CASSVAPGAGTGNNEQFF; CDR3 DNA: TGTGCCAGCAGCGTAGCTCCGGGGGCGGGAACGGGAAACAATGAGCAGTTCTTC
clone size: many; J gene: TRBJ2-3; D gene: TRBD1; V gene: TRBV5-1; CDR3 protein: CASSLTGGIRDTQYF; CDR3 DNA: TGCGCCAGCAGCCTGACAGGGGGCATCCGAGATACGCAGTATTTT
clone size: many; J gene: TRBJ1-1; D gene: TRBD1; V gene: TRBV4-1; CDR3 protein: CASTTDRDTEAFF; CDR3 DNA: TGCGCCAGCACAACTGACAGGGACACTGAAGCTTTCTTT
clone size: many; J gene: TRBJ2-7; D gene: NA; V gene: TRBV28; CDR3 protein: CASSLSIESYEQYF; CDR3 DNA: TGTGCCAGCAGTTTATCCATAGAAAGCTACGAGCAGTACTTC
clone size: many; J gene: TRBJ2-1; D gene: TRBD2; V gene: TRBV6-2/TRBV6-3; CDR3 protein: CASSDISGGDYNEQFF; CDR3 DNA: TGTGCCAGCAGCGATATTAGCGGGGGAGATTACAATGAGCAGTTCTTC
clone size: NA; J gene: TRBJ1-6; D gene: TRBD1; V gene: TRBV12-3/TRBV12-4; CDR3 protein: CASSYGTGYSPLHF; CDR3 DNA: TGTGCCAGCAGTTATGGGACAGGGTATTCACCCCTCCACTTT